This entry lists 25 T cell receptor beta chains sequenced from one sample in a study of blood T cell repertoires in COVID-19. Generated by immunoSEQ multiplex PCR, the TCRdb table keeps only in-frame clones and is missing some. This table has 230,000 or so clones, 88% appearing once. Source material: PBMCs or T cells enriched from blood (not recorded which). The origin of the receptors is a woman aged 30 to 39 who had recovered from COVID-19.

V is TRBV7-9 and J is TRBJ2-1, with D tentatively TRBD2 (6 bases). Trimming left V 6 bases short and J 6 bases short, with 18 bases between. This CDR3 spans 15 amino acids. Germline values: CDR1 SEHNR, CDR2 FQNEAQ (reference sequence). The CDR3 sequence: CASRSEGLRSNEQFF. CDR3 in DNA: TGTGCCAGCAGGTCAGAGGGACTGAGGAGCAATGAGCAGTTCTTC.

The CDR3 nucleotides are TGTGCCATCAGTGCCCTAGTAACAGATACGCAGTATTTT. Its translation is CAISALVTDTQYF. The V gene is TRBV10-3, the J gene TRBJ2-3, with unresolved D. The CDR3 loop spans 13 amino acids. The germline V gene has CDR1 ENHRY and CDR2 SYGVKD. V was pared by 4 bases and J by 3 bases, with 8 bases between.

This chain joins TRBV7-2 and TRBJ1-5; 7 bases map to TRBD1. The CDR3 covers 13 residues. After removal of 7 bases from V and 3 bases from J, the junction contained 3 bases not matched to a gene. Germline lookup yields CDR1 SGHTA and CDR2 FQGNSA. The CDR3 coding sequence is TGTGCCAGCAAAACAGGGGACAATCAGCCCCAGCATTTT. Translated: CASKTGDNQPQHF.

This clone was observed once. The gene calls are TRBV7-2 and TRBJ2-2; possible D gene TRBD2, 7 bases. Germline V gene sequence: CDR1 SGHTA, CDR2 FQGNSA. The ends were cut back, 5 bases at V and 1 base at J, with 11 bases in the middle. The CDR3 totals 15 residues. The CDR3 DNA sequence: TGTGCCAGCAGCGCTAGGGGGGGGAACACCGGGGAGCTGTTTTTT. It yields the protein CASSARGGNTGELFF. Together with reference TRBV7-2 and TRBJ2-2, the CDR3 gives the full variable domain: GAGVSQSPSNKVTEKGKDVELRCDPISGHTALYWYRQSLGQGLEFLIYFQGNSAPDKSGLPSDRFSAERTGGSVSTLTIQRTQQEDSAVYLCASSARGGNTGELFFGEGSRLTVL.

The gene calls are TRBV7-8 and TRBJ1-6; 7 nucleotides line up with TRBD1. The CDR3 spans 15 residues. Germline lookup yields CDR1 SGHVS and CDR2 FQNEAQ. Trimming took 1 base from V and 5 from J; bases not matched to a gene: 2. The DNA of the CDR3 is TGTGCCAGCAGCTTAGGTACAGGGGATAATTCACCCCTCCACTTT. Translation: CASSLGTGDNSPLHF.

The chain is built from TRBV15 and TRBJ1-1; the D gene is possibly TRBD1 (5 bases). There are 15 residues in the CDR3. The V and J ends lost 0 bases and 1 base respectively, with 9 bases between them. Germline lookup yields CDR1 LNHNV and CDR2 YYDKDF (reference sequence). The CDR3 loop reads CATSREDGQNTEAFF. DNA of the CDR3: TGTGCCACCAGCAGAGAGGACGGACAGAACACTGAAGCTTTCTTT.

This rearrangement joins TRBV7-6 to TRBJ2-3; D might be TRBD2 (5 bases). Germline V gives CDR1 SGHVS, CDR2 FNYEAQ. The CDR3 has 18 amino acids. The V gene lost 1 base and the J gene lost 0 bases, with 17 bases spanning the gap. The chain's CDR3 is CASSLGPRPGNSTDTQYF. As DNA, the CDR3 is TGTGCCAGCAGCTTAGGCCCTCGGCCCGGGAATAGCACAGATACGCAGTATTTT.

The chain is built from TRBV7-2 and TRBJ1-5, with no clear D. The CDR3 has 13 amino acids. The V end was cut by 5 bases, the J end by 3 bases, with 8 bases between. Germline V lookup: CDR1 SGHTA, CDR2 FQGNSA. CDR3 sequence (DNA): TGTGCCAGCAGCCCCTGGGCCAATCAGCCCCAGCATTTT. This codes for CASSPWANQPQHF.

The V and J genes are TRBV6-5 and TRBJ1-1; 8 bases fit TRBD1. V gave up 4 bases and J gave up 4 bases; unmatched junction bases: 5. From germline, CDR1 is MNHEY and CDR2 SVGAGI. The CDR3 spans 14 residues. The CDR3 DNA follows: TGTGCCAGCAGTTTAGACAGGGGCGGCACTGAAGCTTTCTTT. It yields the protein CASSLDRGGTEAFF.

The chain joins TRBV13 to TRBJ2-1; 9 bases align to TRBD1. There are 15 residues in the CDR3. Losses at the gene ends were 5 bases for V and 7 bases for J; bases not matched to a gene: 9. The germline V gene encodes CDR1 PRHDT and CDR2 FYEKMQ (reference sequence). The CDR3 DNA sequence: TGTGCCAGCAGCCACGGGACAGGGAATTCTAATGAGCAGTTCTTC. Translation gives CASSHGTGNSNEQFF.

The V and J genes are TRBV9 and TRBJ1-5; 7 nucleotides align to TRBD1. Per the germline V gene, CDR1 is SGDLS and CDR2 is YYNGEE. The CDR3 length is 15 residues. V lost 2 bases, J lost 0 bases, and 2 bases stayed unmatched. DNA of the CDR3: TGTGCCAGCAGCGTGACAGGGAATAGCAATCAGCCCCAGCATTTT. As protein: CASSVTGNSNQPQHF.

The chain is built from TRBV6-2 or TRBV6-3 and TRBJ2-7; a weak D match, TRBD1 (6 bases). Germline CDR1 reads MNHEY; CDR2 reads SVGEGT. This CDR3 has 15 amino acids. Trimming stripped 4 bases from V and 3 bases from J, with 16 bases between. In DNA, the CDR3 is TGTGCCAGCAGTTTACTACAGGGTTTGGTCTACGAGCAGTACTTC. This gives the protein CASSLLQGLVYEQYF.

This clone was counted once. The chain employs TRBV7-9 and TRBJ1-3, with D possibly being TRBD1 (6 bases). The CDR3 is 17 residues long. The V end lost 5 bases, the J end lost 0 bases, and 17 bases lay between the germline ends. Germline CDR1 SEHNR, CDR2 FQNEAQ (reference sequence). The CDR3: CASSLRPIQGSGNTIYF. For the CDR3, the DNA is TGTGCCAGCAGCCTCCGACCCATACAGGGCTCTGGAAACACCATATATTTT.

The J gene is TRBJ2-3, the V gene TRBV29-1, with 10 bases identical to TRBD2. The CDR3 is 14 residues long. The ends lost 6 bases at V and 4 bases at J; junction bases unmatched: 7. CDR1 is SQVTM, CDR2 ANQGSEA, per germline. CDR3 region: CSVDLAGVSDTQYF. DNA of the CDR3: TGCAGCGTAGACCTAGCGGGGGTTTCAGATACGCAGTATTTT.

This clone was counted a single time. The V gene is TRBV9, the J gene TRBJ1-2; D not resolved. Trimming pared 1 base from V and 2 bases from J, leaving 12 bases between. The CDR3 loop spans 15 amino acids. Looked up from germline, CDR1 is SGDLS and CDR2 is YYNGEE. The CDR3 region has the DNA TGTGCCAGCAGCGTAATCCCGACACAAAACTATGGCTACACCTTC. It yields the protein CASSVIPTQNYGYTF.

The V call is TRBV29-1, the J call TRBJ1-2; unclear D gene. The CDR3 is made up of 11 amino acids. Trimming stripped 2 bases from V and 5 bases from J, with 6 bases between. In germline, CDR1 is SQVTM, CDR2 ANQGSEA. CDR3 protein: CSVERGYGYTF. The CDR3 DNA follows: TGCAGCGTTGAAAGAGGGTATGGCTACACCTTC.

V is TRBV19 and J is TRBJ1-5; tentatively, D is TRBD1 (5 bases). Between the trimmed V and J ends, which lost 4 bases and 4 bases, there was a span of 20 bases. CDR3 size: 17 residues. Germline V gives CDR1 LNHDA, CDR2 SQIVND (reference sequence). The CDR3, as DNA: TGTGCCAGTAGTAACCAGGGACTATCCCGTTGGAATCAGCCCCAGCATTTT. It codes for CASSNQGLSRWNQPQHF.

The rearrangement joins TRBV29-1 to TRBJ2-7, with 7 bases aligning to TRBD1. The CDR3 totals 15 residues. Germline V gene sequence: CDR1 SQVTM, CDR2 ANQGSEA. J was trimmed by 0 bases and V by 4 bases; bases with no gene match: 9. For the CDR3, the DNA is TGCAGCGTTGGGGCGTACAGGGGTCCCTCCTACGAGCAGTACTTC. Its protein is CSVGAYRGPSYEQYF.

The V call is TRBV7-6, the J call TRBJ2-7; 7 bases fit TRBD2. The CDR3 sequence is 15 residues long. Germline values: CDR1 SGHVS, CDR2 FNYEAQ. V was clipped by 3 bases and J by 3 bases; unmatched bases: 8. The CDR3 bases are TGTGCCAGCAGCTTGGGTCGCGGGGGAGGCTACGAGCAGTACTTC. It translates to CASSLGRGGGYEQYF. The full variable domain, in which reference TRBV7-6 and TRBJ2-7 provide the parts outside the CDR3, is GAGVSQSPRYKVTKRGQDVALRCDPISGHVSLYWYRQALGQGPEFLTYFNYEAQQDKSGLPNDRFSAERPEGSISTLTIQRTEQRDSAMYRCASSLGRGGGYEQYFGPGTRLTVT.

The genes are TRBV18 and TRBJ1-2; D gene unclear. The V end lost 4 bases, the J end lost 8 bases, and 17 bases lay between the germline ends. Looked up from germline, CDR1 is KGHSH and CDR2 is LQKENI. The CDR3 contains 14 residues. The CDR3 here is CASSRSEGNRGYTF. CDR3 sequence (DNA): TGTGCCAGCTCACGCTCGGAGGGTAATAGGGGCTACACCTTC.

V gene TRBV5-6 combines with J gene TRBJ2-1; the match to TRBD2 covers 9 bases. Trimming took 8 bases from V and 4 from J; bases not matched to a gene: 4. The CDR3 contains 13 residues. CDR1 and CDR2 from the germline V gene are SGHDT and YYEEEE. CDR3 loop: CASKLAGYNEQFF. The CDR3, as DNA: TGTGCCAGTAAGCTAGCGGGGTACAATGAGCAGTTCTTC.

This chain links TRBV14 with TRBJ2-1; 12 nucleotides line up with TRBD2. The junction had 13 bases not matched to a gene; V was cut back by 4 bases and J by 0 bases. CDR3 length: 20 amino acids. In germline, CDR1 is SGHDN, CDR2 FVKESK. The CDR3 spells CASSPMGLAGKVGSYNEQFF. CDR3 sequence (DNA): TGTGCCAGCAGCCCCATGGGACTAGCGGGTAAGGTGGGCTCCTACAATGAGCAGTTCTTC.

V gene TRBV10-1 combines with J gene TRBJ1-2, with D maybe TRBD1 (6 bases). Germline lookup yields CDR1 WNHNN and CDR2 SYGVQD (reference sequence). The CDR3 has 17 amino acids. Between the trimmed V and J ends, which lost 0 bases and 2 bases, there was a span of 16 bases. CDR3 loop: CASSESDRGRSNYGYTF. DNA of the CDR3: TGCGCCAGCAGTGAGTCGGATAGGGGGAGATCGAACTATGGCTACACCTTC.

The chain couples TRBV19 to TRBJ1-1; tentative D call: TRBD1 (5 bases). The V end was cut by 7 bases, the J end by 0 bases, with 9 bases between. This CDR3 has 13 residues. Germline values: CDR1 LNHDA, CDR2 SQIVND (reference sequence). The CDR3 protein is CASTGFMNTEAFF. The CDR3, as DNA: TGTGCCAGTACAGGGTTCATGAACACTGAAGCTTTCTTT.

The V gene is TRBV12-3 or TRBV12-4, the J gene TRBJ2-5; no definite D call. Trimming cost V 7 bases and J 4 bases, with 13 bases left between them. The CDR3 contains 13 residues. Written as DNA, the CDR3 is TGTGCCAGCACCACGTTTGGCGGAGAGACCCAGTACTTC. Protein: CASTTFGGETQYF.